The sequence of this T cell receptor beta chain was determined in a study of T cells after yellow fever vaccination. On the study more broadly: SMART-Seq v4 Ultra Low Input handled preparation of low-cell-number fractions.

Study results and caveats: The booster saw the reappearance of most primary-vaccination clones (approximately 97% CD4, around 88% CD8). A weaker secondary response peaked on day 5, the primary on day 15.

Concerning this clonotype itself: The antigen is unknown.

Unmatched junction bases numbered 12, after V lost 6 bases and J lost 2 bases. Germline V gene data show CDR1 as MNHEY and CDR2 as SVGAGI. The CDR3 is made up of 17 amino acids. 5'RACE template switching produced TCR cDNA carrying a universal primer site and UMIs. TCRdb redid the calling of the 5' RACE reads with MiXCR, one entry per CDR3 protein. This table holds a few hundred thousand distinct CDR3 sequences, roughly 9% found once. The material was CD4+ T cells sorted from PBMCs, obtained 5 days after the yellow fever booster vaccination. This TCR was sampled from a man younger than 35 who received the YFV17D yellow fever vaccine. The gene calls are TRBV6-5 and TRBJ2-7, with 11 bases aligning to TRBD1. The CDR3 loop is CASSRKASGQGAYEQYV. The CDR3 DNA sequence: TGTGCCAGCAGCCGAAAGGCGTCGGGACAGGGGGCCTACGAGCAGTACGTC.